A selection of T cell receptor beta chains follows, all from one sample in a study of blood T cells in healthy people across ages. A single record per CDR3 protein comes from TCRdb applying MiXCR to the 5' RACE reads. The sample shows about 730,000 distinct CDR3 sequences, around 46% of them seen only once. The sequenced sample was blood. The receptors here all came from a woman in her sixties or seventies in good health. Each CDR3 is given with its conserved first and last residue. The D gene is left open where the match is weak. Size is stated for part of the rows, as once, few or many counts, or as a class when the clone is expanded.

clone size	CDR3 length	V gene	D gene	J gene	CDR3 DNA	CDR3 protein
many	13	TRBV29-1	.	TRBJ2-3	TGCAGCGCCCGGGGTCCAGGGACAGATACGCAGTATTTT	CSARGPGTDTQYF
.	15	TRBV29-1	TRBD1	TRBJ2-7	TGCAGCGTTGAAGAAGAACAGGGGGCTTCCTACGAGCAGTACTTC	CSVEEEQGASYEQYF
.	15	TRBV15	.	TRBJ2-1	TGTGCCACCAGCAGAGCGAGGCAGACCAGGGAGACCCAGTTCTTC	CATSRARQTRETQFF
.	15	TRBV28	.	TRBJ1-6	TGTGCCAGCAGACACCGGGTGGAGGGGAGCTCACCCCTCCACTTT	CASRHRVEGSSPLHF
.	17	TRBV28	TRBD1	TRBJ1-2	TGTGCCAGCAGTTCCATCTTTGGGGACAGGGGATACTATGGCTACACCTTC	CASSSIFGDRGYYGYTF
.	15	TRBV11-2	TRBD2	TRBJ2-3	TGTGCCAGCGGCTTAGGCGGGAGGGCCGGAGATACGCAGTATTTT	CASGLGGRAGDTQYF
few	16	TRBV6-5	TRBD2	TRBJ2-1	TGTGCCAGCGGGACTAGCGGGGGGGCTCTCTACAATGAGCAGTTCTTC	CASGTSGGALYNEQFF
.	15	TRBV29-1	TRBD1	TRBJ1-1	TGCAGCGTTGATCCGGGACAGGGGGCACTGACTGAAGCTTTCTTT	CSVDPGQGALTEAFF
many	10	TRBV20-1	.	TRBJ2-7	TGCAGTGCAGAACATGGCGAGCAGTACTTC	CSAEHGEQYF
.	13	TRBV6-2/TRBV6-3	TRBD2	TRBJ2-7	TGTGCCAGCGGGGGGGACTCAGGCTACGAGCAGTACTTC	CASGGDSGYEQYF
many	13	TRBV7-2	TRBD2	TRBJ2-5	TGTGCCAGCAGTCCCGGACTAGGCGAGACCCAGTACTTC	CASSPGLGETQYF
once	13	TRBV14	.	TRBJ1-2	TGTGCCAGGACGGCAGGGGAACAAGATGGCTACACCTTC	CARTAGEQDGYTF
many	11	TRBV29-1	.	TRBJ2-1	TGCAGCGTTAGGAAGGGACCTGAGCAGTTCTTC	CSVRKGPEQFF
few	15	TRBV7-3	.	TRBJ2-3	TGTGCCAGCAGCCTAATGGCGGGAAGCACAGATACGCAGTATTTT	CASSLMAGSTDTQYF
.	13	TRBV27	.	TRBJ2-5	TGTGCCAGTGCAGCGGGTGGAGAAGAGACCCAGTACTTC	CASAAGGEETQYF
few	15	TRBV4-2	.	TRBJ2-2	TGTGCCAGCAGCCAGACGGGACAACACACCGGGGAGCTGTTTTTT	CASSQTGQHTGELFF
.	13	TRBV27	.	TRBJ1-2	TGTGCCAGCAGTCTCGGGCCGAAGAATGGCTACACCTTC	CASSLGPKNGYTF
once	14	TRBV6-2/TRBV6-3	.	TRBJ2-5	TGTGCCAGCAGCCAAGACAGCCACTACAATGAGCAGTACTTC	CASSQDSHYNEQYF
.	14	TRBV24-1	TRBD2	TRBJ2-3	TGTGCCAGCTCGGTAAGCGGGAACCAAGATACGCAGTATTTT	CASSVSGNQDTQYF
.	14	TRBV20-1	TRBD2	TRBJ2-5	TGCAGTGCTCCCTCGGCGGGAGAGTCGGAGACCCAGTACTTC	CSAPSAGESETQYF
once	11	TRBV5-1	.	TRBJ2-1	TGCGCCAGCAGCCCAGGGTGTGGAGAGTTCTTC	CASSPGCGEFF
.	14	TRBV12-3/TRBV12-4	.	TRBJ1-4	TGTGCCAGCAGTCATGAGCTCTCCCGAGAAAAACTGTTTTTT	CASSHELSREKLFF
.	18	TRBV3-1	TRBD1	TRBJ1-2	TGTGCCAGCAGCCAAGAGGGTGGACAGGGAGTTGGAGACTATGGCTACACCTTC	CASSQEGGQGVGDYGYTF
few	15	TRBV10-3	TRBD1	TRBJ2-7	TGTGCCATCAGTGAGGGGACAGGGATGCTCTACGAGCAGTACTTC	CAISEGTGMLYEQYF
few	15	TRBV12-3/TRBV12-4	TRBD2	TRBJ2-1	TGTGCCAGCATCCCACTAGCGGGAGGAGTAGATGAGCAGTTCTTC	CASIPLAGGVDEQFF
.	14	TRBV27	.	TRBJ2-5	TGTGCCAGCAGTTTGGGCCTTAGGGGGGAGACCCAGTACTTC	CASSLGLRGETQYF